This T cell receptor (beta chain) is from a study of long-term antiretroviral therapy in people with HIV. Per the germline V gene, CDR1 is MDHEN and CDR2 is SYDVKM. V lost 1 base, J lost 0 bases, and 10 bases lay in between. This CDR3 has 15 residues. The authors ran the immunoSEQ assay, v3.0, at survey level. TCRdb's copy holds only in-frame clones and misses some; the assay was immunoSEQ multiplex PCR. The data show 25,000 to 30,000 clones, 65% to 85% seen once. This sample comprised unsorted PBMCs, obtained 3 years after starting antiretroviral therapy. The chain employs TRBV28 and TRBJ2-7; unclear D gene. The receptor was derived from a man between 40 and 49 years old with HIV. The CDR3 nucleotides are TGTGCCAGCAGTTTATTTGCGGAGAGCTCCTACGAGCAGTACTTC. Encoded protein: CASSLFAESSYEQYF.